This T cell receptor beta chain was recovered during a study of beta chain features in type 1 diabetes. Study-wide results and caveats: Shortening of TCRB CDR3s, moderate but significant, appeared in all four CD4+ subsets of Type 1 diabetes patients. Patients with type 1 diabetes showed fewer VDJ junction insertions and more deletions.

A word on this clone: Its target is not known.

The CDR3 totals 15 residues. The germline V and J ends were trimmed by 6 bases and 0 bases, with 12 bases remaining between them. Expressed TCRB transcripts were sequenced after all isolated RNA was converted to cDNA. Several million reads per sample on average were obtained from naive, central memory and regulatory T cell samples. Sequenced by immunoSEQ multiplex PCR; TCRdb stores in-frame clones only, minus some. The sample holds 350,000 to 450,000 clones, over 11% seen once. This TCR was recovered from a man in his thirties or forties in good health. V gene TRBV23-1 combines with J gene TRBJ2-1; the D gene is possibly TRBD1 (5 bases). TRBV23-1 is reported as an ORF; its role is uncertain. Sequencing was carried out using naive CD4+ T cells from blood. The CDR3, as DNA: TGCGCCAGCAGGCTGGGGCAGAGCTCCTACAATGAGCAGTTCTTC. This encodes CASRLGQSSYNEQFF.